Given below is one T cell receptor beta chain in context. Germline lookup yields CDR1 LGHNA and CDR2 YSLEER. CDR3 length: 17 amino acids. J lost 3 bases, V lost 5 bases, and 16 bases had no gene match. The data stem from a study of blood T cell repertoires in COVID-19. At the level of the study: The origin of the acute and convalescent COVID-19 samples was the United States, Italy and Spain. T cells, B-cell-depleted T cells, or PBMCs provided the cDNA or gDNA that served as material.

The repertoire was sequenced with immunoSEQ multiplex PCR; TCRdb's copy has only in-frame clones and lacks some. This table has more than 90,000 clones, over 70% appearing once. The TCR comes from a woman of 80 years or more with acute or convalescent COVID-19. V and J are TRBV4-3 and TRBJ2-7, with TRBD2 identical over 7 bases. The sample consisted of peripheral blood. CDR3 nucleotide sequence: TGCGCCAGCAGCGTTGGGGGGGGGACTGGCGACAACTACGAGCAGTACTTC. This encodes CASSVGGGTGDNYEQYF.